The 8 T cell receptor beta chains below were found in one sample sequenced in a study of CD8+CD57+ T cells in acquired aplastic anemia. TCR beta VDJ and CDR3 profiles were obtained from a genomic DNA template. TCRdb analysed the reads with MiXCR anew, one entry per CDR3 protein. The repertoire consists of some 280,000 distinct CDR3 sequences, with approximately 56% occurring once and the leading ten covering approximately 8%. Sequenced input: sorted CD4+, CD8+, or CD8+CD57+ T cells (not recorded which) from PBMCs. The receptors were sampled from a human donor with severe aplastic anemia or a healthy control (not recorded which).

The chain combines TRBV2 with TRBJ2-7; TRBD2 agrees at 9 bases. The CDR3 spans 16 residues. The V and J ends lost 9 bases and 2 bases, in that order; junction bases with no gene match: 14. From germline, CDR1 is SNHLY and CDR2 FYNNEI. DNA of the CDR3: TGTGCCAGTGAGCCCCTCGAGGCTAGCGGGGCCTACGAGCAGTACTTC. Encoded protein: CASEPLEASGAYEQYF.

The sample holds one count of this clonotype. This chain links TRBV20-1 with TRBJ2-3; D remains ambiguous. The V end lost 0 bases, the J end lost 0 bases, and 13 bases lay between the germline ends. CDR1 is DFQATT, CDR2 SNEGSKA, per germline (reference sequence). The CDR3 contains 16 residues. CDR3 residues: CSARDQAPGSTDTQYF. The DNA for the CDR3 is TGCAGTGCTAGAGATCAAGCCCCAGGTAGCACAGATACGCAGTATTTT.

The DNA of the CDR3 is TGTGCCAGCAGTGGGCACCCCGGTGGGGAGCAGTACTTC. Protein sequence: CASSGHPGGEQYF. V gene TRBV9 combines with J gene TRBJ2-7; D not resolved. CDR3 size: 13 residues. V was cut by 5 bases and J by 7 bases, with 16 bases left in between. Germline V gives CDR1 SGDLS, CDR2 YYNGEE.

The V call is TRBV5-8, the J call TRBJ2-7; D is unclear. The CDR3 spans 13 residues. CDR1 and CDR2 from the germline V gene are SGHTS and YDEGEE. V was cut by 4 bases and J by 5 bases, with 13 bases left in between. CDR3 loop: CASSHGYTNEQYF. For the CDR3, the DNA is TGTGCCAGCAGCCATGGGTATACCAACGAGCAGTACTTC.

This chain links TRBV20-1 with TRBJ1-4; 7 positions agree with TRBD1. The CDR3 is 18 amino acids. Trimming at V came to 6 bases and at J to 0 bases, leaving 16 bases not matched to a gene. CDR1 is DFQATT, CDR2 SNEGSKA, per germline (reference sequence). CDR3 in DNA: TGCAGTGCGACCCCAGTGGGACAGTCTAACCCAACTAATGAAAAACTGTTTTTT. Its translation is CSATPVGQSNPTNEKLFF.

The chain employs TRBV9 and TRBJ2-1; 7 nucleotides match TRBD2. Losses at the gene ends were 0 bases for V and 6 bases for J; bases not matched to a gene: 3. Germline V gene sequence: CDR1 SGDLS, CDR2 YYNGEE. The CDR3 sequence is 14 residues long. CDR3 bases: TGTGCCAGCAGCGTAGGGGGGGGGACCAATGAGCAGTTCTTC. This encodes CASSVGGGTNEQFF.

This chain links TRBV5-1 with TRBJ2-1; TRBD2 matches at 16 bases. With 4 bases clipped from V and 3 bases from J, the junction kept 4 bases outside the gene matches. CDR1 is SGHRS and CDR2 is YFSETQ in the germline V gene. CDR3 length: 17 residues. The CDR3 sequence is CASSPGLAGGNYNEQFF. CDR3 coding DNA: TGCGCCAGCAGCCCGGGACTAGCGGGGGGGAACTACAATGAGCAGTTCTTC.

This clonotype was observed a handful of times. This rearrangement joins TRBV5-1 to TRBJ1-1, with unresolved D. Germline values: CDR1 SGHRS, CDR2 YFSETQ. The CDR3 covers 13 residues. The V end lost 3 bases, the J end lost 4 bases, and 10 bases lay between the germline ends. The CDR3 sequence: CASSSTSGTEAFF. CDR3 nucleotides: TGCGCCAGCAGCTCAACTAGCGGCACTGAAGCTTTCTTT. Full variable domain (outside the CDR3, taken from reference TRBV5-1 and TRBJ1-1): KAGVTQTPRYLIKTRGQQVTLSCSPISGHRSVSWYQQTPGQGLQFLFEYFSETQRNKGNFPGRFSGRQFSNSRSEMNVSTLELGDSALYLCASSSTSGTEAFFGQGTRLTVV.